The rows below give T cell receptor beta chains drawn from one sample of a study of cytomegalovirus exposure and HLA in healthy donors. Assay: immunoSEQ multiplex PCR; the TCRdb copy retains only in-frame clones and omits some. Of 200,000 to 250,000 clones in the sample, around 80% were seen once. The specimen was PBMCs. These receptors all come from a woman aged 25 to 45 in good health and CMV-seropositive. Each CDR3 is given with its conserved first and last residue. A D gene is named only where the DNA matches it firmly. Not all rows give a size; the values are once, few, many and, for expanded clones, a class.

>.|TRBJ2-3|.|TRBV30
TGTGCCTGGAATGCGGGGAATACGCAGTATTTT
CAWNAGNTQYF
>TRBD2|TRBJ2-1|once|TRBV7-3
TGTGCCAGCAGCTTCGGCGGGAGGGCCCAGGGGGAGCAGTTCTTC
CASSFGGRAQGEQFF
>TRBD2|TRBJ2-1|.|TRBV5-6
TGTGCCAGCAGCCCCGGACTAGCGGGAGGGAATGAGCAGTTCTTC
CASSPGLAGGNEQFF
>.|TRBJ1-1|.|TRBV10-1
TGCGCCAGCAGTGCCGGGACGGATAACACTGAAGCTTTCTTT
CASSAGTDNTEAFF
>.|TRBJ2-3|.|TRBV7-2
TGTGCCAGCAGCTCTGACAGTAGCACAGATACGCAGTATTTT
CASSSDSSTDTQYF
>.|TRBJ2-2|.|TRBV6-6
TGTGCCAGCAGCCCGTTACGTGGGCGGGAGCTGTTTTTT
CASSPLRGRELFF
>.|TRBJ1-1|.|TRBV7-8
TGTGCCAGCAGCTTCGCCCGGGACCCTCGGAGGTGGACTGAAGCTTTCTTT
CASSFARDPRRWTEAFF
>.|TRBJ1-5|.|TRBV28
TGTGCCAGCAGTTTGACGTTCTGGCAGCCCCAGCATTTT
CASSLTFWQPQHF
>TRBD1|TRBJ1-5|.|TRBV2
TGTGCCAGCACCGGACAGGGAAGCCAGCCCCAGCATTTT
CASTGQGSQPQHF
>TRBD1|TRBJ2-2|.|TRBV27
TGTGCCAGCAGAGTTGGGCAGGGGGCGTTTATGAGGGAGCTGTTTTTT
CASRVGQGAFMRELFF
>.|TRBJ1-5|.|TRBV7-2
TGTGCCAGCAGCCCAGGCCTGGGGGGCGATCAGCCCCAGCATTTT
CASSPGLGGDQPQHF
>.|TRBJ1-1|.|TRBV18
TGTGCCAGCTCACCCCAGGGAGGGGGCACTGAAGCTTTCTTT
CASSPQGGGTEAFF
>.|TRBJ1-1|.|TRBV18
TGTGCCAGCTCATGGTCGGGTCTGATGAACACTGAAGCTTTCTTT
CASSWSGLMNTEAFF
>TRBD2|TRBJ2-7|.|TRBV18
TGTGCCAGCTCACCATCGGGAGGGGGTTTCTACGAGCAGTACTTC
CASSPSGGGFYEQYF
>.|TRBJ1-4|.|TRBV19
TGTGCCAGTAGTTCTCAGACGGCAAGTAATGAAAAACTGTTTTTT
CASSSQTASNEKLFF
>.|TRBJ2-5|.|TRBV5-1
TGCGCCAGCAGCCTGACGGAGACCCAGTACTTC
CASSLTETQYF
>TRBD1|TRBJ2-7|few|TRBV19
TGTGCCAGTAGTATACGGACAGGGGGCGACGAGCAGTACTTC
CASSIRTGGDEQYF
>TRBD2|TRBJ2-3|.|TRBV30
TGTGCCTGGAGTGTAGGGTTAGCGGGGCACACAGATACGCAGTATTTT
CAWSVGLAGHTDTQYF
>.|TRBJ1-1|.|TRBV6-5
TGTGCCAGCGAACAGGGCACTGAAGCTTTCTTT
CASEQGTEAFF
>.|TRBJ2-2|.|TRBV25-1
TGTGCCAGCAGTGATTACACCGGGGAGCTGTTTTTT
CASSDYTGELFF
>TRBD2|TRBJ2-2|.|TRBV18
TGTGCCAGCTCACCAGGACTAGCGGGAGATATCGGGGAGCTGTTTTTT
CASSPGLAGDIGELFF
>.|TRBJ2-7|few|TRBV5-1
TGCGCCAGCAGCGTGGGTATCTTCGGGGAGCAGTACTTC
CASSVGIFGEQYF
>TRBD2|TRBJ2-7|few|TRBV4-1
TGCGCCAGCAGCCAGGGACTAGTTTTCGACGAGCAGTACTTC
CASSQGLVFDEQYF
>.|TRBJ2-1|.|TRBV7-3
TGTGCCAGCAGCTTGTGGCGGGAAGGGTACAATGAGCAGTTCTTC
CASSLWREGYNEQFF
>.|TRBJ1-1|.|TRBV15
TGTGCCACTAAACAAGAAACGAACACTGAAGCTTTCTTT
CATKQETNTEAFF
>TRBD1|TRBJ2-7|few|TRBV6-5
TGTGCCAGCAGGAGAATACAGGGGTACGAGCAGTACTTC
CASRRIQGYEQYF
>.|TRBJ1-5|.|TRBV10-1
TGCGCCAGCAGTGAGTATAATCAGCCCCAGCATTTT
CASSEYNQPQHF
>.|TRBJ2-3|.|TRBV28
TGTGCCAGCAGTTTGGGTAAAGATACGCAGTATTTT
CASSLGKDTQYF
>.|TRBJ1-2|.|TRBV12-2
TGTGCAAGTCGTCGACGCAGGGGTGACTATGGCTACACCTTC
CASRRRRGDYGYTF
>.|TRBJ2-3|.|TRBV5-1
TGCGCCAGCAGCTTGGTCGGAGCTAGCACAGATACGCAGTATTTT
CASSLVGASTDTQYF
>.|TRBJ2-7|.|TRBV6-5
TGTGCCAGCAGTTTAGGCGACTACGAGCAGTACTTC
CASSLGDYEQYF
>TRBD2|TRBJ2-1|.|TRBV5-1
TGCGCCAGCAGCTTAGGACTAGCGGGAGACAATGAGCAGTTCTTC
CASSLGLAGDNEQFF
>TRBD1|TRBJ1-1|.|TRBV7-9
TGTGCCAGCAGCCCTCAGGGGGGGATAGGCACTGAAGCTTTCTTT
CASSPQGGIGTEAFF
>TRBD1|TRBJ2-5|.|TRBV27
TGTGCCAGCAGCTCCGGACAGGGGTACCAAGAGACCCAGTACTTC
CASSSGQGYQETQYF
>.|TRBJ1-4|.|TRBV30
TGTGCCTGGACGAGAGGAACTAATGAAAAACTGTTTTTT
CAWTRGTNEKLFF
>TRBD1|TRBJ2-5|.|TRBV4-1
TGCGCCAGCAGCCGTCCTACAGGGGGTGCAGAGACCCAGTACTTC
CASSRPTGGAETQYF
>TRBD1|TRBJ2-3|.|TRBV11-1
TGTGCCAGCAGCCGTCGGACAGGAGGTTGGGATACGCAGTATTTT
CASSRRTGGWDTQYF
>.|TRBJ2-7|.|TRBV6-1
TGTGCCAGCAGTGAAGTTAGTAGCGACTACGAGCAGTACTTC
CASSEVSSDYEQYF
>TRBD2|TRBJ2-1|.|TRBV9
TGTGCCAGCAGCCCCACTAGCGGGATCAATGAGCAGTTCTTC
CASSPTSGINEQFF
>.|TRBJ1-5|.|TRBV7-9
TGTGCCAGCAGCTTAGAAAATTTTAGGGGGAAAGGTCAGCCCCAGCATTTT
CASSLENFRGKGQPQHF
>.|TRBJ2-1|.|TRBV27
TGTGCGAGCAAGTGGGGGCCCCGTAATGAGCAGTTCTTC
CASKWGPRNEQFF
>.|TRBJ1-2|.|TRBV10-3
TGTGCCACCGGACGGGGCATGAACTATGGCTACACCTTC
CATGRGMNYGYTF
>TRBD1|TRBJ1-2|.|TRBV5-4
TGTGCCAGCAGCGGGGACAGCCTTAACTATGGCTACACCTTC
CASSGDSLNYGYTF
>.|TRBJ2-7|.|TRBV4-1
TGCGCCAGCAGCCAAGAGGAGACTCTATACTACGAGCAGTACTTC
CASSQEETLYYEQYF